These 24 T cell receptor beta chains came from one sample sequenced in a study of human T cells and chemical hapten exposure. TCRdb re-derived calls from the RACE reads in MiXCR, one entry per CDR3 protein. The repertoire holds some 91,000 distinct CDR3 sequences, with roughly an eighth as singletons. Documented time point: patch test 1, 2 weeks after DPC sensitization. Treatment reported: therapeutic diphenylcyclopropenone sensitization with weekly scalp DPC. The source material was whole blood, sampled in connection with sensitization to the hapten diphenylcyclopropenone (DPC). These receptors were taken from a woman aged 40 to 49 with alopecia areata. Some clones in this sample may be carry-over from other donors' samples.

This clonotype was counted many times. This chain links TRBV4-2 with TRBJ2-2; D unclear. CDR3 length equals 12 residues. With 0 bases removed from V and 14 bases from J, the gap between germline ends came to 10 bases. Germline CDR1 LGHNA, CDR2 YNFKEQ. The CDR3 loop reads CASSQDRRGLFF. CDR3 nucleotides: TGTGCCAGCAGCCAAGATAGGCGCGGACTGTTTTTT.

This clonotype was seen ten or more times. The CDR3 DNA is TGTGCCAGCAGCCCGGCGCTAGATGAGCAGTTCTTC. This encodes CASSPALDEQFF. This rearrangement joins TRBV12-3 or TRBV12-4 to TRBJ2-1, with unresolved D. CDR3 size: 12 residues. Trimming removed 6 bases from V and 8 bases from J, with 11 bases in between.

This clonotype was detected only a few times. The chain joins TRBV5-1 to TRBJ2-7; 7 bases map to TRBD2. Looked up from germline, CDR1 is SGHRS and CDR2 is YFSETQ. This CDR3 comprises 15 residues. Losses at the gene ends were 2 bases for V and 2 bases for J; bases not matched to a gene: 7. The DNA for the CDR3 is TGCGCCAGCAGCTTCGGAGCGGGGATTACCTACGAGCAGTACTTC. Translated: CASSFGAGITYEQYF.

The chain couples TRBV9 to TRBJ2-5; D is perhaps TRBD1 (6 bases). The germline V and J ends were trimmed by 4 bases and 5 bases, with 18 bases remaining between them. CDR1 and CDR2 (germline): SGDLS, YYNGEE. This CDR3 has 15 amino acids. CDR3 in DNA: TGTGCCAGCAGCTCTAGAGAGGGGACAATCGAGACCCAGTACTTC. Translated: CASSSREGTIETQYF.

This clonotype was detected ten times or more. One end of the junction fails to match germline, which may point to a read error. V usage is TRBV7-2 and J usage is TRBJ2-5; D is possibly TRBD2 (7 bases). Germline-derived CDR1 and CDR2 are SGHTA and FQGNSA. CDR3 length: 13 amino acids. The CDR3 here is CASSLGGGETQYF. CDR3 nucleotides: TGTGCTAGCAGCTTAGGGGGGGGTGAGACCCAGTACTTC. Looking up the rest from reference TRBV7-2 and TRBJ2-5 gives the full variable domain: GAGVSQSPSNKVTEKGKDVELRCDPISGHTALYWYRQSLGQGLEFLIYFQGNSAPDKSGLPSDRFSAERTGGSVSTLTIQRTQQEDSAVYLCASSLGGGETQYFGPGTRLLVL.

At least ten counts were recorded for this clonotype. V is TRBV6-2 or TRBV6-3 and J is TRBJ2-1; D gene unclear. This CDR3 contains 15 residues. CDR1 is MNHEY, CDR2 SVGEGT, per germline. Trimming left V 2 bases short and J 3 bases short, with 11 bases between. The DNA for the CDR3 is TGTGCCAGCAGTTACCAGCGAGAGTTCTACAATGAGCAGTTCTTC. It yields the protein CASSYQREFYNEQFF.

This clonotype showed up just a few times. The chain is built from TRBV7-9 and TRBJ1-1; possibly TRBD1 for D (5 bases). Trimming removed 3 bases at V and 6 bases at J, with 11 bases between. Germline V CDR1 and CDR2: SEHNR, FQNEAQ (reference sequence). CDR3 length equals 13 residues. CDR3 sequence: CASSFEGAAEAFF. The CDR3 DNA is TGTGCCAGCAGCTTCGAAGGGGCTGCTGAAGCTTTCTTT.

This clonotype was counted many times. CDR3 DNA: TGCAGTGCTATCGGAGGCGGGACAGAGACCCAATATGGCTACACCTTC. Translating gives CSAIGGGTETQYGYTF. V usage is TRBV20-1 and J usage is TRBJ1-2; 7 bases align to TRBD1. V shed 4 bases and J 5 bases; nucleotides not matched to a gene: 16. The germline V gene encodes CDR1 DFQATT and CDR2 SNEGSKA (reference sequence). The CDR3 is made up of 16 amino acids.

The chain carries TRBV19 and TRBJ2-4, with D possibly matching TRBD2 (6 bases). The CDR3 sequence is 17 residues long. CDR1 and CDR2 from the germline V gene are LNHDA and SQIVND (reference sequence). Between the trimmed V and J ends, which lost 2 bases and 3 bases, there was a span of 17 bases. CDR3 sequence reads: CASSITRGNRGKNIQYF. CDR3 nucleotides: TGTGCCAGTAGTATAACCCGGGGGAATAGGGGCAAAAACATTCAGTACTTC. Supplemented by reference TRBV19 and TRBJ2-4, the full variable domain reads DGGITQSPKYLFRKEGQNVTLSCEQNLNHDAMYWYRQDPGQGLRLIYYSQIVNDFQKGDIAEGYSVSREKKESFPLTVTSAQKNPTAFYLCASSITRGNRGKNIQYFGAGTRLSVL.

This chain links TRBV3-1 with TRBJ1-2, with unresolved D. Between the trimmed V and J ends, which lost 0 bases and 4 bases, there was a span of 6 bases. Germline CDR1 and CDR2: LGHDT and YNNKEL (reference sequence). This CDR3 region has 13 residues. For the CDR3, the DNA is TGTGCCAGCAGCCAAGACGGGATCTATGGCTACACCTTC. Its translation: CASSQDGIYGYTF.

The chain combines TRBV7-2 with TRBJ2-5, with TRBD1 matching 9 bases. Germline trimming cut 6 bases from V and 5 bases from J; bases unmatched to any gene: 10. Germline CDR1 is SGHTA and CDR2 is FQGNSA. This CDR3 comprises 15 residues. The CDR3 sequence: CASSPGTGRFETQYF. In DNA form, the CDR3 reads TGTGCCAGCAGTCCCGGGACAGGGAGGTTCGAGACCCAGTACTTC.

Only one count was recorded for this clonotype. This chain uses TRBV28 with TRBJ2-3; the match to TRBD2 covers 12 bases. Germline-derived CDR1 and CDR2 are MDHEN and SYDVKM. The V and J ends lost 5 bases and 2 bases, in that order; junction bases with no gene match: 2. The CDR3 sequence is 15 residues long. The CDR3 sequence is CASSGLAGFTDTQYF. The CDR3 DNA is TGTGCCAGCAGTGGACTAGCGGGGTTCACAGATACGCAGTATTTT.

This chain joins TRBV29-1 and TRBJ2-1; D tentatively reads TRBD1 or TRBD2 (5 bases each). The germline gives CDR1 SQVTM, CDR2 ANQGSEA. Between the trimmed V and J ends, which lost 6 bases and 7 bases, there was a span of 13 bases. CDR3 length: 12 amino acids. CDR3 sequence (DNA): TGCAGCGTCCGCCCGGGGCCGAATGAGCAGTTCTTC. It encodes CSVRPGPNEQFF.

V gene TRBV6-6 combines with J gene TRBJ2-6; D might be TRBD1 or TRBD2, each matching 5 bases. This CDR3 spans 16 amino acids. The germline V and J ends were trimmed by 6 bases and 4 bases, with 16 bases remaining between them. Germline values: CDR1 MNHNY, CDR2 SVGAGI (reference sequence). The DNA for the CDR3 is TGTGCCAGCAGCCTCGTTACGGGGCTAGGGGCCAACGTCCTGACTTTC. Its translation: CASSLVTGLGANVLTF.

The chain couples TRBV7-9 to TRBJ2-1, with TRBD1 matching 8 bases. From germline, CDR1 is SEHNR and CDR2 FQNEAQ (reference sequence). The CDR3 is made up of 13 amino acids. With 4 bases clipped from V and 11 bases from J, the junction kept 7 bases outside the gene matches. Written as DNA, the CDR3 is TGTGCCAGCAGCTCCCAGGGGGCACTAAAGCAGTTCTTC. It translates to CASSSQGALKQFF.

V usage is TRBV5-4 and J usage is TRBJ1-2; D possibly corresponds to TRBD1 (5 bases). Germline V gene data show CDR1 as SGHNT and CDR2 as YYREEE (reference sequence). V was trimmed by 5 bases and J by 3 bases, leaving 14 bases between them. There are 14 residues in the CDR3. CDR3 residues: CASRPKGRDYGYTF. DNA for the CDR3: TGTGCCAGCAGGCCGAAGGGCAGGGACTATGGCTACACCTTC.

This clonotype showed up just a few times. The chain has TRBV4-3 and TRBJ1-2; tentatively, D is TRBD1 (5 bases). V was shortened by 4 bases and J by 3 bases, with 12 bases between the two germline ends. CDR3 size: 14 residues. The germline CDR1 and CDR2 sequences are LGHNA and YSLEER. CDR3 sequence reads: CASSPAGADYGYTF. The CDR3 nucleotides read TGCGCCAGCAGCCCCGCCGGGGCCGACTATGGCTACACCTTC.

The V gene is TRBV7-6, the J gene TRBJ1-4; no clear D. Trimming stripped 4 bases from V and 5 bases from J, with 11 bases between. Germline-derived CDR1 and CDR2 are SGHVS and FNYEAQ. The CDR3 has 14 residues. CDR3 region: CASSSSTRNEKLFF. The CDR3 nucleotides read TGTGCCAGCAGCTCTTCGACCCGAAATGAAAAACTGTTTTTT.

This clonotype occurred a few times. The chain is built from TRBV6-1 and TRBJ2-7; TRBD2 matches 9 bases. CDR1 MNHNS and CDR2 SASEGT come from the germline V gene. Trimming removed 0 bases from V and 1 base from J; junction bases left unmatched: 4. The CDR3 covers 16 residues. The CDR3 loop is CASSEAVAGESYEQYF. The CDR3 nucleotides are TGTGCCAGCAGTGAAGCGGTAGCGGGAGAATCCTACGAGCAGTACTTC.

The sample holds many counts of this clonotype. V is TRBV12-3 or TRBV12-4 and J is TRBJ1-3; unclear D gene. V was cut by 3 bases and J by 0 bases, with 12 bases left in between. The CDR3 is 16 residues long. CDR3 residues: CASSFGRARSGNTIYF. In DNA form, the CDR3 reads TGTGCCAGCAGTTTCGGTCGGGCACGCTCTGGAAACACCATATATTTT.

This clonotype was counted between two and nine times. The rearrangement uses TRBV9 and TRBJ1-1, with a weak D call TRBD1 (5 bases). CDR1 and CDR2 from the germline V gene are SGDLS and YYNGEE. CDR3 size: 17 residues. Trimming cost V 0 bases and J 5 bases, with 20 bases left between them. CDR3 sequence reads: CASSVGGAGYVGTEAFF. DNA of the CDR3: TGTGCCAGCAGCGTAGGTGGGGCTGGCTATGTTGGGACTGAAGCTTTCTTT.

This chain links TRBV18 with TRBJ2-3; 7 bases are a match to TRBD2. V dropped 3 bases and J dropped 2; count of bases not matched to a gene: 8. The germline V gene has CDR1 KGHSH and CDR2 LQKENI. CDR3 size: 16 residues. The chain's CDR3 is CASSPLPSGYTDTQYF. CDR3 sequence (DNA): TGTGCCAGCTCACCTCTTCCTAGCGGTTACACAGATACGCAGTATTTT.

The chain carries TRBV29-1 and TRBJ2-2; 8 bases line up with TRBD2. The V gene's germline CDR1 is SQVTM and CDR2 ANQGSEA. The J segment lost 4 bases and the V segment lost 6 bases, leaving 7 bases of the junction unmatched. This CDR3 has 14 residues. The CDR3 region has the DNA TGCAGCGTCAGGAGCGGGAGTCGCACCGGGGAGCTGTTTTTT. Translating it yields CSVRSGSRTGELFF.

This chain uses TRBV2 with TRBJ1-6; D possibly corresponds to TRBD1 (5 bases). The germline V gene has CDR1 SNHLY and CDR2 FYNNEI. The CDR3 has 12 residues. Deletions cut 7 bases from V and 8 bases from J, with 9 bases between. This CDR3 is CASKGWDSPLHF. The CDR3 DNA is TGTGCCAGCAAGGGGTGGGATTCACCCCTCCACTTT.